This entry is about one T cell receptor (beta chain). No antigen is known for it. The length of the CDR3 is 13 residues. Between the trimmed V and J ends, which lost 8 bases and 6 bases, there was a span of 17 bases. From germline, CDR1 is PRHDT and CDR2 FYEKMQ (reference sequence). This specimen comes from a study of CD8 T cells in ankylosing spondylitis. Whole-study results and caveats: A TCR beta motif of roughly eight highly homologous variants appeared characteristic of ankylosing spondylitis blood.

TCRdb recomputed calls from the 5' RACE reads with MiXCR, one row per CDR3 protein. The sample has roughly 220,000 distinct CDR3 sequences, about 16% seen once. The sequenced material came from blood, either unsorted or a sorted T cell fraction (not recorded which). This TCR came from a male donor with ankylosing spondylitis. The chain recombines TRBV13 with TRBJ2-7; D may be TRBD2 (6 bases). CDR3 amino acids: CASSYWREGEQYF. As DNA, the CDR3 is TGTGCCAGCTCTTATTGGCGGGAAGGCGAGCAGTACTTC.